Below are 16 T cell receptor beta chains sequenced from a single sample in a study of blood T cell repertoires in COVID-19. Assay: immunoSEQ multiplex PCR; the TCRdb copy retains only in-frame clones and omits some. The data hold roughly 130,000 clones, with around 87% observed a single time. Sequencing was carried out using peripheral blood. These receptors came from a woman aged 60-75 years with acute or convalescent COVID-19.

The CDR3 loop reads CASSQRDAGGIGYTF. CDR3 sequence (DNA): TGCGCCAGCAGCCAACGTGACGCAGGGGGGATTGGCTACACCTTC. The chain has TRBV4-1 and TRBJ1-2; 7 bases are shared with TRBD1. Germline CDR1 is MGHRA and CDR2 is YSYEKL. V lost 2 bases and J lost 7; bases outside the gene matches: 10. This CDR3 is 15 amino acids long.

Only one count was recorded for this clone. The chain carries TRBV3-1 (or the pseudogene TRBV3-2) and TRBJ2-5; 10 nucleotides line up with TRBD2. The germline V gene has CDR1 LGHDT and CDR2 YNNKEL (reference sequence). The CDR3 is made up of 12 amino acids. The J segment lost 3 bases and the V segment lost 10 bases, leaving 2 bases of the junction unmatched. The CDR3 nucleotides are TGTGCCACCGGACTAGCGGAAGAGACCCAGTACTTC. This encodes CATGLAEETQYF.

This clone was seen more than once but under ten times. The chain recombines TRBV19 with TRBJ1-4; tentatively, D is TRBD1 (5 bases). V was clipped by 1 base and J by 7 bases, with 13 bases between them. The CDR3 consists of 15 residues. The V gene's germline CDR1 is LNHDA and CDR2 SQIVND (reference sequence). CDR3 bases: TGTGCCAGTAGTATAGGGCCGGGGGATATTGAAAAACTGTTTTTT. Amino acids: CASSIGPGDIEKLFF.

The chain has TRBV30 and TRBJ1-1; possible D gene TRBD1, 5 bases. CDR3 length equals 12 residues. V dropped 4 bases and J dropped 6 bases, with 12 bases sitting between them. Germline values: CDR1 GTSNPN, CDR2 SVGIG (reference sequence). Written as DNA, the CDR3 is TGTGCCTGGACTCAGGGTTGGTCTGAAGCTTTCTTT. Its translation: CAWTQGWSEAFF.

The chain employs TRBV18 and TRBJ2-1; 11 nucleotides match TRBD2. V lost 4 bases and J lost 4; bases outside the gene matches: 9. The CDR3 length is 17 residues. CDR1 is KGHSH and CDR2 is LQKENI in the germline V gene. CDR3 in DNA: TGTGCCAGCTCACGAACGTTGGGACTAGCGGATTACAATGAGCAGTTCTTC. This encodes CASSRTLGLADYNEQFF. The whole variable domain, filled in from reference TRBV18 and TRBJ2-1, reads NAGVMQNPRHLVRRRGQEARLRCSPMKGHSHVYWYRQLPEEGLKFMVYLQKENIIDESGMPKERFSAEFPKEGPSILRIQQVVRGDSAAYFCASSRTLGLADYNEQFFGPGTRLTVL.

The chain carries TRBV21-1 and TRBJ2-3; the D call in the table, TRBD2, was not verified against the DNA. TRBV21-1 is listed as a pseudogene. The CDR3 extends over 22 amino acids. The CDR3 DNA reads as TGTGCCAGCAGCACAGGGGTTCGAGGAGGCTTGAGCGGGAGGGCCAACCCAGATACGCAGTATTTT. This codes for CASSTGVRGGLSGRANPDTQYF.

V is TRBV5-1 and J is TRBJ2-2; no clear D gene. The CDR3 has 12 residues. Trimming removed 6 bases at V and 2 bases at J, with 5 bases between. Per germline, CDR1 SGHRS and CDR2 YFSETQ. The CDR3 DNA reads as TGCGCCAGCACCTACAACACCGGGGAGCTGTTTTTT. Translated: CASTYNTGELFF.

The V gene is TRBV30, the J gene TRBJ2-3, with D possibly TRBD1 on 5 matching bases. Per the germline V gene, CDR1 is GTSNPN and CDR2 is SVGIG (reference sequence). This CDR3 region has 14 residues. V was shortened by 5 bases and J by 2 bases, with 14 bases between the two germline ends. The CDR3 protein is CAWGYGALTDTQYF. The CDR3 DNA reads as TGTGCCTGGGGGTATGGGGCCCTCACAGATACGCAGTATTTT.

CDR3 sequence reads: CASTRKNEQFF. The CDR3 coding sequence is TGCGCCAGCACGAGGAAGAATGAGCAGTTCTTC. The chain has TRBV5-1 and TRBJ2-1; D remains unclear. Germline V gene lookup returns CDR1 SGHRS and CDR2 YFSETQ. V lost 6 bases and J 7 bases, leaving 8 bases between the germline ends. There are 11 residues in the CDR3.

The chain recombines TRBV19 with TRBJ1-4; perhaps TRBD1 as D (6 bases). The CDR3 is 13 residues long. Germline V gene data show CDR1 as LNHDA and CDR2 as SQIVND (reference sequence). V shed 6 bases and J shed 4 bases, with 9 bases lying between them. CDR3 sequence (DNA): TGTGCCAGTAGAGGACAGCATAATGAAAAACTGTTTTTT. This gives the protein CASRGQHNEKLFF.

CDR3 DNA: TGTGCCTGGACCGGGACAGGGGGCAGATACGAGCAGTACTTC. Residues: CAWTGTGGRYEQYF. This chain joins TRBV30 and TRBJ2-7, with 12 bases lining up with TRBD1. J was trimmed by 4 bases and V by 4 bases; bases with no gene match: 5. CDR3 length: 14 residues. Germline CDR1 GTSNPN, CDR2 SVGIG (reference sequence).

The chain combines TRBV5-1 with TRBJ1-1; 7 nucleotides agree with TRBD1. The germline V gene has CDR1 SGHRS and CDR2 YFSETQ. The CDR3 runs 13 residues. Germline trimming cut 5 bases from V and 4 bases from J; bases unmatched to any gene: 5. CDR3 nucleotide sequence: TGCGCCAGCAGTCGCAGACAGGGCACTGAAGCTTTCTTT. This translates into CASSRRQGTEAFF.

The chain recombines TRBV27 with TRBJ2-7, with D possibly matching TRBD2 (5 bases). Germline lookup yields CDR1 MNHEY and CDR2 SMNVEV (reference sequence). The V end was cut by 11 bases, the J end by 5 bases, with 13 bases between. This CDR3 region has 11 residues. The chain's CDR3 is CAGRAADEQYF. CDR3 coding DNA: TGTGCCGGCCGAGCGGCAGACGAGCAGTACTTC.

In its sample, this clone was seen a few times. The chain employs TRBV6-2 or TRBV6-3 and TRBJ1-3, with a weak D call TRBD1 (5 bases). CDR1 is MNHEY and CDR2 is SVGEGT in the germline V gene. Trimming removed 6 bases at V and 0 bases at J, with 12 bases between. The CDR3 sequence is 15 residues long. CDR3 region: CASSHTGYSGNTIYF. For the CDR3, the DNA is TGTGCCAGCAGCCACACAGGATACTCTGGAAACACCATATATTTT.

The chain joins TRBV5-1 to TRBJ1-3; 7 positions match TRBD1. Germline-derived CDR1 and CDR2 are SGHRS and YFSETQ. The length of the CDR3 is 15 residues. With 4 bases clipped from V and 4 bases from J, the junction kept 8 bases outside the gene matches. The chain's CDR3 is CASSRAGTEGNTIYF. Here the CDR3 DNA reads TGCGCCAGCAGCAGGGCCGGGACAGAAGGAAACACCATATATTTT.

This sequence joins TRBV6-4 and TRBJ2-7; the D gene is possibly TRBD2 (6 bases). The germline V and J ends were trimmed by 7 bases and 1 base, with 8 bases remaining between them. The germline gives CDR1 MRHNA, CDR2 SNTAGT. This CDR3 comprises 12 residues. This chain's CDR3 is CASTSVSYEQYF. The CDR3 coding sequence is TGTGCCAGCACTAGCGTGTCCTACGAGCAGTACTTC.